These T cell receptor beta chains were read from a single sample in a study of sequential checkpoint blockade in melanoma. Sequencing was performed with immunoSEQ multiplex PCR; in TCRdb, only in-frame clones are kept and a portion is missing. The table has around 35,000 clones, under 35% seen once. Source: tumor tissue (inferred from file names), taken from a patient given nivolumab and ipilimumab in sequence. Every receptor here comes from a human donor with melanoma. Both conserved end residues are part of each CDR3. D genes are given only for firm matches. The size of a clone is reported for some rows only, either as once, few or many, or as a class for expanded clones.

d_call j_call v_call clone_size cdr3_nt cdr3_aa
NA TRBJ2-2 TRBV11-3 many TGTGCCAGCAGCTTACAGGGAACGAACACCGGGGAGCTGTTTTTT CASSLQGTNTGELFF
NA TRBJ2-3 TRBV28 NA TGTGCCAGCAGTTTATCTGGCCTAGGCACAGATACGCAGTATTTT CASSLSGLGTDTQYF
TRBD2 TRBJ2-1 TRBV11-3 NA TGTGCCAGCAGCGTGACTAGCGGGGGGTTTAACAATGAGCAGTTCTTC CASSVTSGGFNNEQFF
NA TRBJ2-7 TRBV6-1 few TGTGCCAGCAGTGAAGAAAAGCGGGCCAACTACGAGCAGTACTTC CASSEEKRANYEQYF
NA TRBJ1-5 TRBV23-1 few TGCGCCAGCAGCTTATCGGGGGTCCAGCCCCAGCATTTT CASSLSGVQPQHF
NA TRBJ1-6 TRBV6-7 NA TGTGCCAGCAGTGAATCGTGGCAGGGATCGAACTTT CASSESWQGSNF
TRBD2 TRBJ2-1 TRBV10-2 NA TGCGCCAGCAGTTCCGGGACTAGCGGGAGAAATGAGCAGTTCTTC CASSSGTSGRNEQFF
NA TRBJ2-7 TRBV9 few TGTGCCAGCAGCGTAGCTCCGGACATTAACTACGAGCAGTACTTC CASSVAPDINYEQYF
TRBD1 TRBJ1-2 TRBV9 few TGTGCCAGCAGCTCGTGGGAGGACAGGGATGGCTACACCTTC CASSSWEDRDGYTF
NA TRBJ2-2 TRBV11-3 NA TGTGCCAGCAGCATTACACGGTCTGGCGGGGAGCTGTTTTTT CASSITRSGGELFF
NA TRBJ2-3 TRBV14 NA TGTGCCAGCAGCCTAACGTCAGATACGCAGTATTTT CASSLTSDTQYF
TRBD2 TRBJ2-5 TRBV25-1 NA TGTGCCAGCAATGACTGGCGGGGGGTAGGTAATCGGGGAGAGACCCAGTACTTC CASNDWRGVGNRGETQYF
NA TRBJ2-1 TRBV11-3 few TGTGCCAGCAGCTTAATGGCAGGGGACAATGAGCAGTTCTTC CASSLMAGDNEQFF
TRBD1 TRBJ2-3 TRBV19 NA TGTGCCAGTAGCCCTGGACAGGGCAGGACAGATACGCAGTATTTT CASSPGQGRTDTQYF
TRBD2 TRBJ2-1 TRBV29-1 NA TGCAGCGTTGAAGAGGGAGGGTTTGACAATGAGCAGTTCTTC CSVEEGGFDNEQFF
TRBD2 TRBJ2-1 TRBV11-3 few TGTGCCAGCAGCTTTAGCGGGAGCGGCGATGAGCAGTTCTTC CASSFSGSGDEQFF
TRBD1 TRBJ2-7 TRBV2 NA TGTGCCAGCGCCTTGGGGACAGGGTACTACGAGCAGTACTTC CASALGTGYYEQYF
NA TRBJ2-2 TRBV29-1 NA TGCAGCGTTCAGGGGCTCATCACCGGGGAGCTGTTTTTT CSVQGLITGELFF
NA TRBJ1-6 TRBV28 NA TGTGCCAGCAGGGACACCAATTCACCCCTCCACTTT CASRDTNSPLHF
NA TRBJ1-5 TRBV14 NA TGTGCCAGCAGCCCGAATGCAGGGGGCAATCAGCCCCAGCATTTT CASSPNAGGNQPQHF
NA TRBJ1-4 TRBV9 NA TGTGCCAGCAGTGAGCCGGGAGCTACAACTAATGAAAAACTGTTTTTT CASSEPGATTNEKLFF
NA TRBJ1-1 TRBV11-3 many TGTGCCAGCAGCCCGGGGGCAGGGTTGAACACTGAAGCTTTCTTT CASSPGAGLNTEAFF
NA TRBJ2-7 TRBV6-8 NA TGTGCCAGCAGTACCGCATACGGTACCTACGAGCAGTACTTC CASSTAYGTYEQYF
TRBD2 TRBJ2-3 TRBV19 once TGTGCCAGTAGTAATGCCGGACTAGCCACAGATACGCAGTATTTT CASSNAGLATDTQYF
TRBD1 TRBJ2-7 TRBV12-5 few TGTGCCAGCACCCTTTCCCGTGGACAGGCCTACGAGCAGTACTTC CASTLSRGQAYEQYF
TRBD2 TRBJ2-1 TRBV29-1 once TGCAGCGTTGTTGGGGGGGAGTACAATGAGCAGTTCTTC CSVVGGEYNEQFF
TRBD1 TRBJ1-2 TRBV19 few TGTGCCAGTAGTCCACCGGGACAGCGCTATGGCTACACCTTC CASSPPGQRYGYTF
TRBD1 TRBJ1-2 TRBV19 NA TGTGCCAGTAGTGGGACAGATGGCTATGGCTACACCTTC CASSGTDGYGYTF
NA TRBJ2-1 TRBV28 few TGTGCCAGCAGTCCACAGCACAATGAGCAGTTCTTC CASSPQHNEQFF
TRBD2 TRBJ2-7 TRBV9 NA TGTGCCAGCAGCTTAGAGTTTGGACTAGCGGATAACTCCTACGAGCAGTACTTC CASSLEFGLADNSYEQYF
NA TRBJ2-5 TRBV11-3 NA TGTGCCAGCAGCTTAAGGGACTCCGCCGCGGAGACCCAGTACTTC CASSLRDSAAETQYF
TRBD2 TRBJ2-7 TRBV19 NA TGTGCCAGTAGTCCACAGACTAGCGGGAGTTTTTACGAGCAGTACTTC CASSPQTSGSFYEQYF
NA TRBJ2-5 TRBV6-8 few TGTGCCAGCAGTTACGGGGGTCAAGAGACCCAGTACTTC CASSYGGQETQYF
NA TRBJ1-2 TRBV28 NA TGTGCCAGCCGCTCTTCGGCTAACTATGGCTACACCTTC CASRSSANYGYTF
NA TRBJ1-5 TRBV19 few TGTGCCAGTAGTATTAAGGAATCGGGGTCCCAGCATTTT CASSIKESGSQHF
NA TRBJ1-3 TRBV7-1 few TGTGCCAGCAGCTTATTGACTGGAAACACCATATATTTT CASSLLTGNTIYF
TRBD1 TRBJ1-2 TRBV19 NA TGTGCCAGTAGTATTGAGCAGGGGGCGTTTCATGGCTACACCTTC CASSIEQGAFHGYTF
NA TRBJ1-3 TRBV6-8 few TGTGCCAGCAGTTACGGGGCAGCGGGAAACACCATATATTTT CASSYGAAGNTIYF
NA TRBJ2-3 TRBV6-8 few TGTGCCAGCATAAGGAGCGCCACGGCAGATACGCAGTATTTT CASIRSATADTQYF
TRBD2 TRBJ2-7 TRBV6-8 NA TGTGCCATCAGCATAGTAGCGGGAGGGGTCCACGAGCAGTACTTC CAISIVAGGVHEQYF
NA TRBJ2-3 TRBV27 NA TGTGCCAGCAGTTTCCAGGGTCTAAGCACAGATACGCAGTATTTT CASSFQGLSTDTQYF
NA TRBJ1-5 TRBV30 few TGTGCCTGGAGGGGCGGATTAAGCAATCAGCCCCAGCATTTT CAWRGGLSNQPQHF
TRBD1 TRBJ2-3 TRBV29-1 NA TGCAGCGTTCGACAGGGAATATCGACAGATACGCAGTATTTT CSVRQGISTDTQYF
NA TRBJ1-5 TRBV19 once TGTGCCAGTAGTATAGGATCCAGGGGAAGCAATCAGCCCCAGCATTTT CASSIGSRGSNQPQHF
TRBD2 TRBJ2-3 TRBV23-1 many TGCGCCAGCAGCTTGGTAGCGGGAGCATGGGCAGATACGCAGTATTTT CASSLVAGAWADTQYF
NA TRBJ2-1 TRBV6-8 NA TGTGCCAGCAGTTACGAAGTAGGCGTCGGACTGACGAGCTCCTACAATGAGCAGTTCTTC CASSYEVGVGLTSSYNEQFF
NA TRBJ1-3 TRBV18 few TGTGCCAGCTCACCATCCGGCAGCCTCTCTGGAAACACCATATATTTT CASSPSGSLSGNTIYF
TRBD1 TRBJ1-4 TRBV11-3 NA TGTGCCAGCAGTTATACAGGGGTGGGTGAAAAACTGTTTTTT CASSYTGVGEKLFF
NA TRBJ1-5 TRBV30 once TGTGCCTGGAGTCCAAATAGCAATCAGCCCCAGCATTTT CAWSPNSNQPQHF